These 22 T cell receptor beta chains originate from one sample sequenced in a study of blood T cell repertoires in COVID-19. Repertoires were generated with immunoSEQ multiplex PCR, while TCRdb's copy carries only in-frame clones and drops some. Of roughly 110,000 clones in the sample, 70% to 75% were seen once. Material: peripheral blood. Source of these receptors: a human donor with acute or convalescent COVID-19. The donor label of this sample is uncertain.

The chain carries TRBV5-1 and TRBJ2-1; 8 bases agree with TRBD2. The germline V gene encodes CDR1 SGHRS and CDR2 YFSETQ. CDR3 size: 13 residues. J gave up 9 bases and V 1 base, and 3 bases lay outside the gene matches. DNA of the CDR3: TGCGCCAGCAGCTTGTTTAGCGGGGCTGAGCAGTTCTTC. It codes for CASSLFSGAEQFF.

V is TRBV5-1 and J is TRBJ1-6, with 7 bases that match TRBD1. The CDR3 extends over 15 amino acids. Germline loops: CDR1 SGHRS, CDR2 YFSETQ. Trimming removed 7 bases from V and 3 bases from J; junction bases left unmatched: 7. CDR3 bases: TGCGCCAGCTCGGAACAGGGGTTCTATAATTCACCCCTCCACTTT. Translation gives CASSEQGFYNSPLHF.

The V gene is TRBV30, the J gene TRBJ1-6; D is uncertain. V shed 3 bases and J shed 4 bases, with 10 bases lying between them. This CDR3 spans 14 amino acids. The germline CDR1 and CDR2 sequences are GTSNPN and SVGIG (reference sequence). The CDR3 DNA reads TGTGCCTGGAGCGCAACAGTTTATAATTCACCCCTCCACTTT. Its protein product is CAWSATVYNSPLHF.

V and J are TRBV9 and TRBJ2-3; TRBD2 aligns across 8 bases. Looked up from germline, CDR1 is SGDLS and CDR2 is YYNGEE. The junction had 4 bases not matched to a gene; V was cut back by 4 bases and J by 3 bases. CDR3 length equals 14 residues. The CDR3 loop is CASSTAGVTDTQYF. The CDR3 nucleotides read TGTGCCAGCAGCACAGCGGGGGTAACAGATACGCAGTATTTT. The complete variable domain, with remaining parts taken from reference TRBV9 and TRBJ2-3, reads DSGVTQTPKHLITATGQRVTLRCSPRSGDLSVYWYQQSLDQGLQFLIQYYNGEERAKGNILERFSAQQFPDLHSELNLSSLELGDSALYFCASSTAGVTDTQYFGPGTRLTVL.

Here the CDR3 reads CASSRQVGLAYGYTF. CDR3 DNA: TGTGCCAGCAGTCGACAGGTTGGCCTGGCCTATGGCTACACCTTC. The chain combines TRBV6-5 with TRBJ1-2; TRBD1 is a possible D gene (6 bases). Trimming stripped 5 bases from V and 4 bases from J, with 17 bases between. CDR3 length: 15 residues. Per germline, CDR1 MNHEY and CDR2 SVGAGI.

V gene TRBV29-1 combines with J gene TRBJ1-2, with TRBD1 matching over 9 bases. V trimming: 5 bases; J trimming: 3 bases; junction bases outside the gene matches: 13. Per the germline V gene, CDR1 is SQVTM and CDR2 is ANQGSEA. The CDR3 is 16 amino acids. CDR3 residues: CSVFLSPGQGDYGYTF. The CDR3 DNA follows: TGCAGCGTTTTTCTATCCCCGGGACAGGGTGACTATGGCTACACCTTC.

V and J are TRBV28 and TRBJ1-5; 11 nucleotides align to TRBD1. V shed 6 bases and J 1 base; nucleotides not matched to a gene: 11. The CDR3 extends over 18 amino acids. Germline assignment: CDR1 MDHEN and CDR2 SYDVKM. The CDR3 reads CASRWDRGKGHSNQPQHF. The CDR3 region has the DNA TGTGCCAGCAGATGGGACAGGGGGAAGGGGCACAGCAATCAGCCCCAGCATTTT.

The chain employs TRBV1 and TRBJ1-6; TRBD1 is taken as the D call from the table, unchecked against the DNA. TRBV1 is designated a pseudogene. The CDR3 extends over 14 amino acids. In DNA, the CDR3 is TGCACCAGCAGCCTCCGGGACAGGGGTTCACCCCTCCACTTT. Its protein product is CTSSLRDRGSPLHF.

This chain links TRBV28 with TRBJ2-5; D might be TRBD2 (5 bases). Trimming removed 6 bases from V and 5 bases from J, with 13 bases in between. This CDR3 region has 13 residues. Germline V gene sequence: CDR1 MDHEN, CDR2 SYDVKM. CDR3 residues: CASRKGVWETQYF. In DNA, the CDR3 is TGTGCCAGCAGGAAGGGAGTTTGGGAGACCCAGTACTTC.

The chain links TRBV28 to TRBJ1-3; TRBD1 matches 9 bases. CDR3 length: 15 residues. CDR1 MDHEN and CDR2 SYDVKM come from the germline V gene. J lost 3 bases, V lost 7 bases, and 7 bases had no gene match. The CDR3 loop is CASKPGTGFGNTIYF. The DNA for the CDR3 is TGTGCCAGCAAACCAGGGACAGGGTTTGGAAACACCATATATTTT.

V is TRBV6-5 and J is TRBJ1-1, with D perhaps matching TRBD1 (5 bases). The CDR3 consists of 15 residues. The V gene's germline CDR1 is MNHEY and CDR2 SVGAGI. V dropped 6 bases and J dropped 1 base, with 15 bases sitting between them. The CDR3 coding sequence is TGTGCCAGCAGGGTGCAGCGGGGCTCGAACACTGAAGCTTTCTTT. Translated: CASRVQRGSNTEAFF.

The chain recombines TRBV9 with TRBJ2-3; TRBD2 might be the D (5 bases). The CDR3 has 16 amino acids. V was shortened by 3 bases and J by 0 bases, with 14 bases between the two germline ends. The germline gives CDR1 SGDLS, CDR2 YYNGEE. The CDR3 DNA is TGTGCCAGCAGCGCCCTCGTCGGGGAGAGCACAGATACGCAGTATTTT. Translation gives CASSALVGESTDTQYF.

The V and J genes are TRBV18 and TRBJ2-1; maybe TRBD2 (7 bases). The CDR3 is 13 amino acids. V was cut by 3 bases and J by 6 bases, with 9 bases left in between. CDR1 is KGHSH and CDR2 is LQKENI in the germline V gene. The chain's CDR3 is CASSPRGANEQFF. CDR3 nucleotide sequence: TGTGCCAGCTCACCCCGGGGGGCCAATGAGCAGTTCTTC.

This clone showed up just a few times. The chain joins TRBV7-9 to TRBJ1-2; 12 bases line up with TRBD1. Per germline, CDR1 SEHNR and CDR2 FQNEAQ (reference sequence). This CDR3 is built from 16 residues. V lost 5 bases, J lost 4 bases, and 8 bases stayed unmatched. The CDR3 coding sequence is TGTGCCAGCAGCCCGGGACAGGGGGCGCTTGGCTATGGCTACACCTTC. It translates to CASSPGQGALGYGYTF.

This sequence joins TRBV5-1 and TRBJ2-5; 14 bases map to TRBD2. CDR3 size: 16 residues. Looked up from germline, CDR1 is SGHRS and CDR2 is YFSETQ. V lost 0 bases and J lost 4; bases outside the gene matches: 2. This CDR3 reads CASSLGLAGGPETQYF. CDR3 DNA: TGCGCCAGCAGCTTGGGACTAGCGGGGGGGCCAGAGACCCAGTACTTC.

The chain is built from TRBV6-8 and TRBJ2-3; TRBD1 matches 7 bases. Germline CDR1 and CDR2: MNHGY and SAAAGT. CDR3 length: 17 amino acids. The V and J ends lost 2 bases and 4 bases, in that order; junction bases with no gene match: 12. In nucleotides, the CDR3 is TGTGCCAGCAGTTACCCGGCCCGACAGGGCGGCGCAGATACGCAGTATTTT. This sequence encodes CASSYPARQGGADTQYF.

Here the CDR3 reads CSVEPDRGQMNNEQFF. CDR3 DNA sequence: TGCAGCGTTGAACCCGACAGGGGCCAAATGAACAATGAGCAGTTCTTC. The chain couples TRBV29-1 to TRBJ2-1, with 8 bases identical to TRBD1. CDR3 length equals 16 residues. With 2 bases clipped from V and 5 bases from J, the junction kept 11 bases outside the gene matches. The germline gives CDR1 SQVTM, CDR2 ANQGSEA.

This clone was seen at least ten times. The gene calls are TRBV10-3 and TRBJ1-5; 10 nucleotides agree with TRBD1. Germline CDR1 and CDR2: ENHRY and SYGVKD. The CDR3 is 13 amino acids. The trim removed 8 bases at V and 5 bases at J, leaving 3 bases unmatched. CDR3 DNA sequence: TGTGCCATCCGGGACAGGGGTGATCAGCCCCAGCATTTT. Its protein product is CAIRDRGDQPQHF.

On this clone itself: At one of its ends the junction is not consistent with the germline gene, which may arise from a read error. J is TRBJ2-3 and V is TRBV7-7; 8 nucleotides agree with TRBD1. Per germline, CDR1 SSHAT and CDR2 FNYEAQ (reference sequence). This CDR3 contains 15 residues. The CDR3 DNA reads TGTGCTAGCAGCTCCGGACAGGGCAGCACAGATACGCAGTATTTT. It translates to CASSSGQGSTDTQYF.

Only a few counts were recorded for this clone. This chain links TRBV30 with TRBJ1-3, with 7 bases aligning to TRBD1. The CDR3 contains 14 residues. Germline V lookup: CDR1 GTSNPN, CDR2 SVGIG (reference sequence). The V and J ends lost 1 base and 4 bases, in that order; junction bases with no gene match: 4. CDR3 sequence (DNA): TGTGCCTGGAGTGGAGGGACAGTCGGAAACACCATATATTTT. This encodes CAWSGGTVGNTIYF.

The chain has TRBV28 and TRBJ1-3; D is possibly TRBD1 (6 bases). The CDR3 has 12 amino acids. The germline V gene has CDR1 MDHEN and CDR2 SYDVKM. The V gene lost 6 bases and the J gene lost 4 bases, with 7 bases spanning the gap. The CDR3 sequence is CASSRGGNTIYF. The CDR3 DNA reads TGTGCCAGCAGCAGGGGAGGAAACACCATATATTTT.

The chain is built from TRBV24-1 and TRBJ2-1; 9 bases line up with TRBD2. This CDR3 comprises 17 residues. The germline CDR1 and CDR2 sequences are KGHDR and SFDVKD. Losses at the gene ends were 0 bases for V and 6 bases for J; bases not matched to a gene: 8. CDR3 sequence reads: CATSDLPGLATSNEQFF. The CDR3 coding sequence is TGTGCCACCAGTGATTTGCCTGGACTAGCGACCAGCAATGAGCAGTTCTTC.